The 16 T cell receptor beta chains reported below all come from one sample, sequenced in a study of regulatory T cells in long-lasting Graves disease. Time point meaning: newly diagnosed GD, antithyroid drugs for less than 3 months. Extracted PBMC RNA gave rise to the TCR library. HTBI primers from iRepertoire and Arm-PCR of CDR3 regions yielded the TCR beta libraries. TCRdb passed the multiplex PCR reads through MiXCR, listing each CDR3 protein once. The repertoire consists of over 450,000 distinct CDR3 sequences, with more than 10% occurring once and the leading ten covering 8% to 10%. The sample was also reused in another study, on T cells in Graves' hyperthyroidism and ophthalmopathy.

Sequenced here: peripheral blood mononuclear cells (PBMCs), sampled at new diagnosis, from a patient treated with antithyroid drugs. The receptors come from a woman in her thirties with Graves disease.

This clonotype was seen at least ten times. The CDR3 is CASSFLQSNQPQHF. The CDR3 coding sequence is TGTGCCAGCAGTTTCCTCCAGAGCAATCAGCCCCAGCATTTT. The chain combines TRBV12-3 or TRBV12-4 with TRBJ1-5; D gene uncertain. CDR3 length: 14 residues. With 3 bases removed from V and 1 base from J, the gap between germline ends came to 7 bases.

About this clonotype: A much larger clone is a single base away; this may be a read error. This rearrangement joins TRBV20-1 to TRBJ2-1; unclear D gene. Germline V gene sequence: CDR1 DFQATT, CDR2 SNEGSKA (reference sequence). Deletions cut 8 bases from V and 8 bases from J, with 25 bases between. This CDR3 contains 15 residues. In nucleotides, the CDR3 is TGCAGTACTCAAGTGGGTTCAGCTCGGAGCGATGAGCAGTTCTTC. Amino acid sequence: CSTQVGSARSDEQFF.

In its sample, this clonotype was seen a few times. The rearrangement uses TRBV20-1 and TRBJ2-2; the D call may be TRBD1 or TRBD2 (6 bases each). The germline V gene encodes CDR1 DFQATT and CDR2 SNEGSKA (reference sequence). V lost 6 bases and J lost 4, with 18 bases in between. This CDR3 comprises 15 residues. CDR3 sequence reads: CSAPKGGSGTGELFF. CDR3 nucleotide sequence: TGCAGTGCGCCTAAAGGGGGGAGTGGCACCGGGGAGCTGTTTTTT.

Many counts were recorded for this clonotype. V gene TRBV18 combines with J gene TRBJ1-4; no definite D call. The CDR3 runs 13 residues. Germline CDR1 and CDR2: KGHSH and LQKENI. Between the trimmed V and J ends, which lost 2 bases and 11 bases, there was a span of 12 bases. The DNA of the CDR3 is TGTGCCAGCTCACCAACCCGGTCGGGGAAACTGTTTTTT. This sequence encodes CASSPTRSGKLFF.

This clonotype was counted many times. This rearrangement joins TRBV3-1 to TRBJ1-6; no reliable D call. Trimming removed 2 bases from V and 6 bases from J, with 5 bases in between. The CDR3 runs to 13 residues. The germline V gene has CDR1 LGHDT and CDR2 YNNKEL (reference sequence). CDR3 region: CASSQRLNSPLHF. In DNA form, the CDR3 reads TGTGCCAGCAGCCAACGCCTTAATTCACCCCTCCACTTT.

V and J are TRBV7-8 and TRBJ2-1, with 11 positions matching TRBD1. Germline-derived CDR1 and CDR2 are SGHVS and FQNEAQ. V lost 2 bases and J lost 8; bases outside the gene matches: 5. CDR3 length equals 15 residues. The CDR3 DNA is TGTGCCAGCAGCTTAAGGACAGGGGGCTTGGATGAGCAGTTCTTC. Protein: CASSLRTGGLDEQFF.

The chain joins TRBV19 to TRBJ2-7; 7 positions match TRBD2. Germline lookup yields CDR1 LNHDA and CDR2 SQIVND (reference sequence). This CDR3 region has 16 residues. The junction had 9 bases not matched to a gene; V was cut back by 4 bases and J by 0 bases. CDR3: CASSKTGTTTSYEQYF. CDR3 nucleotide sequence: TGTGCCAGTAGTAAGACCGGGACTACCACCTCCTACGAGCAGTACTTC.

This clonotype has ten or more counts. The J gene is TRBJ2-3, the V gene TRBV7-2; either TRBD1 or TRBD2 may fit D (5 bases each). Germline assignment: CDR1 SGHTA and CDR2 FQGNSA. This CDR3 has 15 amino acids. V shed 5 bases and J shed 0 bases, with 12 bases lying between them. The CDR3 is CASSIERGSTDTQYF. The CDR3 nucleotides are TGTGCCAGCAGCATAGAGAGGGGTAGCACAGATACGCAGTATTTT.

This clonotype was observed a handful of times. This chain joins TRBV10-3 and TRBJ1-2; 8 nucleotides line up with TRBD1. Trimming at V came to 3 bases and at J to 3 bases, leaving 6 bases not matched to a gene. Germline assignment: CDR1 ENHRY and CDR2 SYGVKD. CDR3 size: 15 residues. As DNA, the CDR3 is TGTGCCATCAGTGAAGGGACAGGCATTTACTATGGCTACACCTTC. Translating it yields CAISEGTGIYYGYTF.

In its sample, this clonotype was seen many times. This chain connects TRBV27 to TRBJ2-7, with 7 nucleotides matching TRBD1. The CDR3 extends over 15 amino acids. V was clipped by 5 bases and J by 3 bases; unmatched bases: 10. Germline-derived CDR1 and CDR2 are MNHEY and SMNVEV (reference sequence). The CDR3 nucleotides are TGTGCCAGCAGTAAGACCAGGACAGGATACTACGAGCAGTACTTC. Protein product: CASSKTRTGYYEQYF.

CDR3 in DNA: TGTGCCACCAGTGATTTAGGGGCGGATGAGCAGTTCTTC. Its translation: CATSDLGADEQFF. The chain is built from TRBV24-1 and TRBJ2-1, with D tentatively TRBD1 (5 bases). CDR3 length equals 13 residues. Germline values: CDR1 KGHDR, CDR2 SFDVKD. Trimming pared 1 base from V and 8 bases from J, leaving 8 bases between.

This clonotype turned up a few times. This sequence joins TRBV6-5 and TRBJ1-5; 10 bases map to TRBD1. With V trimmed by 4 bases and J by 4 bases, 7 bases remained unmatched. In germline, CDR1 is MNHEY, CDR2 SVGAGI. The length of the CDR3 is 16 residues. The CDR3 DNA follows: TGTGCCAGCAGTTCATTTTGGACAGGGGGTAATCAGCCCCAGCATTTT. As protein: CASSSFWTGGNQPQHF.

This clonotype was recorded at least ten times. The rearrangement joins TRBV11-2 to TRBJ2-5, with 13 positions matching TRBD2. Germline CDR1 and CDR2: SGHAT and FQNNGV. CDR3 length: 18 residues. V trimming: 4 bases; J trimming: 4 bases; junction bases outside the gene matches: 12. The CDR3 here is CASSSGTSGANSAETQYF. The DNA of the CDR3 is TGTGCCAGCAGCTCTGGGACTAGCGGGGCAAATTCAGCAGAGACCCAGTACTTC.

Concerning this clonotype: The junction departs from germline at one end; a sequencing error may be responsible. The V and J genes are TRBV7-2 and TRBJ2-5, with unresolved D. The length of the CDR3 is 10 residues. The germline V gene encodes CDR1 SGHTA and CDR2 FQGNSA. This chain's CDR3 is CVSSQETQYF. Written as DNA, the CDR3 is TGTGTCAGCAGTCAAGAGACCCAGTACTTC.

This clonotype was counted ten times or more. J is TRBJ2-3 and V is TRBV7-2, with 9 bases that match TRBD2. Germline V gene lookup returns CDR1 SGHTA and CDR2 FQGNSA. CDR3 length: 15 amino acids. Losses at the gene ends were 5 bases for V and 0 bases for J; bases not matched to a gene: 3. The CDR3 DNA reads TGTGCCAGCAGCGGGACTAGCACCAGCACAGATACGCAGTATTTT. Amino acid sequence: CASSGTSTSTDTQYF.

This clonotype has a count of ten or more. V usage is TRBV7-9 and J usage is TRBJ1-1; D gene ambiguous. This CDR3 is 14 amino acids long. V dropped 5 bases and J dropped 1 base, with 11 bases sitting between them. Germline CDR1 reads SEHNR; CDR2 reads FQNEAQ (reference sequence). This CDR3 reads CASSPGDKNTEAFF. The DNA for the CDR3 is TGTGCCAGCAGCCCCGGAGACAAGAACACTGAAGCTTTCTTT.